The following is a T cell receptor (beta chain) sequence with its context. Its cognate antigen is unknown. The CDR3 has 13 residues. Per the germline V gene, CDR1 is SNHLY and CDR2 is FYNNEI. The V segment lost 10 bases and the J segment 3 bases; nucleotides outside the gene matches: 4. This entry comes from a study of blood T cells in healthy people across ages. Primed by a sample-barcoded 5' primer and a J-beta primer mix, a second PCR proceeded for roughly 7 to 11 cycles. Every molecule of cDNA carried a tag from a template-switch adaptor with 12 random nucleotides. TCRdb independently ran MiXCR on the 5' RACE reads; one entry per CDR3 protein. Found here are around 2 million distinct CDR3 sequences, approximately 39% of them singletons; the top ten hold more than 20%. Every sample yielded at least 6.5 million isolated PBMCs. Study findings and constraints: A strong correlation was found between TCR beta diversity and the percentage of naive T cells. Expanded clonotype changes were possibly confounded by unknown donor CMV status.

The TCR originated in a human donor in good health. The V gene is TRBV2, the J gene TRBJ2-5, with TRBD2 matching over 11 bases. Material: blood. CDR3 DNA: TGTGCCAACGGGGGACTAGCGGAAGAGACCCAGTACTTC. Encoded protein: CANGGLAEETQYF.